This T cell receptor (beta chain) appears in the sequencing data of a study of OX40 agonist ivuxolimab in advanced cancers. Study summary: Ivuxolimab was administered intravenously to patients at 0.01 to 10 mg/kg every 2 weeks.

TCRdb's copy holds only in-frame clones and misses some; the assay was immunoSEQ multiplex PCR. Of approximately 70,000 clones listed, approximately 94% are singletons. The starting material was CD4+ or CD8+ T cells sorted from blood, obtained in a trial of the OX40 agonist ivuxolimab. The source is an adult with an advanced solid tumor such as melanoma, head and neck, liver or kidney cancer.

Written as DNA, the CDR3 is TGTGCCAGCAGTTACTCCGGGACAGATCAGTCCTACGAGCAGTACTTC. It specifies CASSYSGTDQSYEQYF. J is TRBJ2-7 and V is TRBV6-6; 7 nucleotides match TRBD1. CDR3 length: 16 residues. The J segment lost 1 base and the V segment lost 0 bases, leaving 6 bases of the junction unmatched. CDR1 MNHNY and CDR2 SVGAGI come from the germline V gene (reference sequence).